Below are 31 T cell receptor beta chains sequenced from a single sample in a study of cytomegalovirus exposure and HLA in healthy donors. The study ran its PCR with 60 Vbeta and 13 Jbeta primers. TCRdb's copy holds only in-frame clones and misses some; the assay was immunoSEQ multiplex PCR. The sample shows about 120,000 clones, 70% to 90% of them seen only once. Sequencing input: PBMCs. The receptor source for this set is a man aged 40-50 years in good health and CMV-seronegative.

This clone has only a few counts. The V and J genes are TRBV11-2 and TRBJ2-7; perhaps TRBD1 as D (5 bases). V shed 3 bases and J shed 2 bases, with 11 bases lying between them. CDR1 is SGHAT, CDR2 FQNNGV, per germline. CDR3 length: 14 amino acids. The CDR3 here is CASSLESGPYEQYF. The CDR3 DNA is TGTGCCAGCAGCTTGGAGTCAGGGCCCTACGAGCAGTACTTC.

The chain combines TRBV6-5 with TRBJ2-3, with TRBD2 matching over 11 bases. The V gene end was trimmed by 1 base and the J gene end by 4 bases; junction bases not matched to a gene: 4. Per germline, CDR1 MNHEY and CDR2 SVGAGI. CDR3 length equals 16 residues. CDR3 DNA sequence: TGTGCCAGCAGTTACTTAGCGGGAGGGCGGCCAGATACGCAGTATTTT. It encodes CASSYLAGGRPDTQYF.

V gene TRBV7-2 combines with J gene TRBJ1-3; 10 nucleotides align to TRBD1. CDR1 SGHTA and CDR2 FQGNSA come from the germline V gene. V lost 5 bases and J lost 7; bases outside the gene matches: 8. This CDR3 contains 15 residues. CDR3 DNA sequence: TGTGCCAGCAGCCCAGGGACAGGGGATTGGAACACCATATATTTT. Translation gives CASSPGTGDWNTIYF.

The rearrangement joins TRBV19 to TRBJ1-5; D remains unclear. This CDR3 has 15 amino acids. Germline CDR1 LNHDA, CDR2 SQIVND (reference sequence). With 3 bases removed from V and 0 bases from J, the gap between germline ends came to 9 bases. The CDR3 sequence is CASSIRGVSNQPQHF. The CDR3, as DNA: TGTGCCAGTAGTATTCGAGGAGTTAGCAATCAGCCCCAGCATTTT.

The J gene is TRBJ2-2, the V gene TRBV7-9; D perhaps matches TRBD1 (6 bases). Deletions cut 5 bases from V and 5 bases from J, with 18 bases between. CDR1 is SEHNR and CDR2 is FQNEAQ in the germline V gene (reference sequence). The CDR3 contains 16 residues. The CDR3 DNA is TGTGCCAGCAGCCAGAACCGGGACAAAGCGACCGGGGAGCTGTTTTTT. Translated: CASSQNRDKATGELFF.

The CDR3 DNA is TGCGCCAGCAGCCAAGATTGGCGGGGTCGTGGAGATACGCAGTATTTT. Its translation: CASSQDWRGRGDTQYF. This sequence joins TRBV4-3 and TRBJ2-3, with a possible D match to TRBD2 (6 bases). Germline CDR1 and CDR2: LGHNA and YSLEER. Trimming pared 0 bases from V and 5 bases from J, leaving 15 bases between. The CDR3 is 16 residues long.

The J gene is TRBJ2-5, the V gene TRBV7-3; TRBD2 matches 12 bases. J gave up 5 bases and V 3 bases, and 4 bases lay outside the gene matches. The CDR3 loop spans 15 amino acids. From germline, CDR1 is SGHTA and CDR2 FQGTGA. CDR3 coding DNA: TGTGCCAGCAGCTTGACTAGCGGGAGAGAGGAGACCCAGTACTTC. Amino acids: CASSLTSGREETQYF.

The rearrangement uses TRBV4-3 and TRBJ2-3; TRBD2 is a possible D gene (6 bases). Between the trimmed V and J ends, which lost 5 bases and 5 bases, there was a span of 11 bases. Germline CDR1 LGHNA, CDR2 YSLEER. CDR3 length: 13 residues. CDR3 region: CASSSRGIDTQYF. The CDR3 bases are TGCGCCAGCAGCTCCCGGGGGATAGATACGCAGTATTTT.

The gene calls are TRBV7-8 and TRBJ2-7; 14 nucleotides align to TRBD2. Germline values: CDR1 SGHVS, CDR2 FQNEAQ. The CDR3 is made up of 17 amino acids. The junction had 10 bases not matched to a gene; V was cut back by 7 bases and J by 2 bases. The CDR3 reads CASNTGTSGGSPYEQYF. In DNA, the CDR3 is TGTGCCAGCAATACCGGGACTAGCGGGGGCAGTCCCTACGAGCAGTACTTC.

This rearrangement joins TRBV30 to TRBJ1-5; the match to TRBD1 covers 7 bases. J lost 6 bases, V lost 0 bases, and 5 bases had no gene match. This CDR3 has 14 residues. Germline V gives CDR1 GTSNPN, CDR2 SVGIG (reference sequence). CDR3 nucleotide sequence: TGTGCCTGGAGTGTACGTGACAGGGTTCAGCCCCAGCATTTT. Translation gives CAWSVRDRVQPQHF.

The rearrangement joins TRBV9 to TRBJ1-2; TRBD1 agrees at 10 bases. This CDR3 comprises 15 residues. The trim removed 0 bases at V and 5 bases at J, leaving 4 bases unmatched. Germline V gene data show CDR1 as SGDLS and CDR2 as YYNGEE. The CDR3 here is CASSVVDRGMYGYTF. CDR3 sequence (DNA): TGTGCCAGCAGCGTAGTGGACAGGGGGATGTATGGCTACACCTTC.

The V and J genes are TRBV7-3 and TRBJ2-3; 7 nucleotides line up with TRBD2. Trimming at V came to 5 bases and at J to 3 bases, leaving 11 bases not matched to a gene. Germline CDR1 reads SGHTA; CDR2 reads FQGTGA. This CDR3 contains 16 residues. DNA for the CDR3: TGTGCCAGCAGCCCCGCCGGCAGCGGGAAGACAGATACGCAGTATTTT. Amino acids: CASSPAGSGKTDTQYF.

V is TRBV7-9 and J is TRBJ1-2; 7 bases are a match to TRBD1. The CDR3 contains 15 residues. Trimming at V came to 1 base and at J to 8 bases, leaving 10 bases not matched to a gene. The germline V gene has CDR1 SEHNR and CDR2 FQNEAQ (reference sequence). CDR3 residues: CASSLEGGTAVGYTF. In DNA form, the CDR3 reads TGTGCCAGCAGCTTAGAGGGTGGGACAGCCGTAGGCTACACCTTC.

The chain recombines TRBV18 with TRBJ1-4, with a possible D match to TRBD1 (6 bases). The CDR3 extends over 16 amino acids. Trimming left V 3 bases short and J 7 bases short, with 18 bases between. Germline lookup yields CDR1 KGHSH and CDR2 LQKENI. CDR3 nucleotide sequence: TGTGCCAGCTCACCTTCTGGCGGGGGCAGGGGTGAAAAACTGTTTTTT. Amino acids: CASSPSGGGRGEKLFF. Full variable domain (missing parts from reference TRBV18 and TRBJ1-4): NAGVMQNPRHLVRRRGQEARLRCSPMKGHSHVYWYRQLPEEGLKFMVYLQKENIIDESGMPKERFSAEFPKEGPSILRIQQVVRGDSAAYFCASSPSGGGRGEKLFFGSGTQLSVL.

This chain joins TRBV5-4 and TRBJ1-2; 7 bases align to TRBD1. V gave up 4 bases and J gave up 3 bases; unmatched junction bases: 3. The CDR3 sequence is 13 residues long. Germline CDR1 reads SGHNT; CDR2 reads YYREEE (reference sequence). The CDR3 loop is CASSADRHYGYTF. CDR3 DNA: TGTGCCAGCAGCGCGGACAGGCACTATGGCTACACCTTC.

V usage is TRBV5-5 and J usage is TRBJ1-1; 7 nucleotides align to TRBD1. The CDR3 is 13 amino acids. After removal of 3 bases from V and 4 bases from J, the junction contained 3 bases not matched to a gene. Germline values: CDR1 SGHKS, CDR2 YYEKEE (reference sequence). In DNA, the CDR3 is TGTGCCAGCAGCTCGGGACAGTTCACTGAAGCTTTCTTT. It specifies CASSSGQFTEAFF. The whole variable domain, remainder taken from reference TRBV5-5 and TRBJ1-1, is DAGVTQSPTHLIKTRGQQVTLRCSPISGHKSVSWYQQVLGQGPQFIFQYYEKEERGRGNFPDRFSARQFPNYSSELNVNALLLGDSALYLCASSSGQFTEAFFGQGTRLTVV.

This clone was picked up one time. The chain carries TRBV30 and TRBJ2-2; 8 bases match TRBD1. The V segment lost 3 bases and the J segment 8 bases; nucleotides outside the gene matches: 5. The length of the CDR3 is 13 residues. Per the germline V gene, CDR1 is GTSNPN and CDR2 is SVGIG (reference sequence). The CDR3 region has the DNA TGTGCCTGGAGCAGACAGGGGCATGGGGAGCTGTTTTTT. Its protein is CAWSRQGHGELFF.

This sequence joins TRBV2 and TRBJ2-2, with D possibly TRBD1 on 6 matching bases. V was pared by 1 base and J by 0 bases, with 9 bases between. In germline, CDR1 is SNHLY, CDR2 FYNNEI. The length of the CDR3 is 16 residues. The chain's CDR3 is CASSEETGPNTGELFF. Here the CDR3 DNA reads TGTGCCAGCAGTGAAGAGACAGGTCCGAACACCGGGGAGCTGTTTTTT.

This chain uses TRBV30 with TRBJ1-3, with TRBD1 matching over 8 bases. V gave up 0 bases and J gave up 7 bases; unmatched junction bases: 5. The CDR3 runs to 14 residues. Per the germline V gene, CDR1 is GTSNPN and CDR2 is SVGIG (reference sequence). CDR3 protein: CAWSVLRGQNTIYF. In DNA, the CDR3 is TGTGCCTGGAGTGTACTCAGGGGGCAGAACACCATATATTTT.

The chain has TRBV9 and TRBJ2-1; 9 bases are a match to TRBD1. Trimming cost V 0 bases and J 2 bases; bases outside gene matches: 15. Germline lookup yields CDR1 SGDLS and CDR2 YYNGEE. The CDR3 has 20 amino acids. For the CDR3, the DNA is TGTGCCAGCAGCGTAGCCCGGATTCCGGGACAGGGTGACCCCTACAATGAGCAGTTCTTC. Translation gives CASSVARIPGQGDPYNEQFF.

The V gene is TRBV4-3, the J gene TRBJ1-2; D remains unclear. CDR1 and CDR2 from the germline V gene are LGHNA and YSLEER. The V gene lost 3 bases and the J gene lost 2 bases, with 13 bases spanning the gap. The length of the CDR3 is 15 residues. The CDR3 is CASSQLPGFNYGYTF. The DNA for the CDR3 is TGCGCCAGCAGCCAGCTACCAGGCTTCAACTATGGCTACACCTTC.

The V gene is TRBV7-3, the J gene TRBJ2-2; tentative D call: TRBD1 (5 bases). V dropped 5 bases and J dropped 1 base, with 8 bases sitting between them. The CDR3 spans 14 residues. CDR1 SGHTA and CDR2 FQGTGA come from the germline V gene. The CDR3 sequence: CASSRGQNTGELFF. CDR3 bases: TGTGCCAGCAGCCGTGGACAGAACACCGGGGAGCTGTTTTTT. The variable domain in full, with the rest retrieved from reference TRBV7-3 and TRBJ2-2, is GAGVSQTPSNKVTEKGKYVELRCDPISGHTALYWYRQSLGQGPEFLIYFQGTGAADDSGLPNDRFFAVRPEGSVSTLKIQRTERGDSAVYLCASSRGQNTGELFFGEGSRLTVL.

The rearrangement links TRBV7-3 to TRBJ2-3; D perhaps matches TRBD2 (5 bases). This CDR3 is built from 14 residues. Trimming took off 3 bases at V and 1 base at J, with 8 bases between the two ends. Germline V gene sequence: CDR1 SGHTA, CDR2 FQGTGA. In DNA form, the CDR3 reads TGTGCCAGCAGCTTGGGCGGGCGCACAGATACGCAGTATTTT. Translated: CASSLGGRTDTQYF. Filled out from reference TRBV7-3 and TRBJ2-3, the complete variable domain reads GAGVSQTPSNKVTEKGKYVELRCDPISGHTALYWYRQSLGQGPEFLIYFQGTGAADDSGLPNDRFFAVRPEGSVSTLKIQRTERGDSAVYLCASSLGGRTDTQYFGPGTRLTVL.

V and J are TRBV7-2 and TRBJ1-1, with a possible D match to TRBD1 (5 bases). Germline lookup yields CDR1 SGHTA and CDR2 FQGNSA. This CDR3 spans 13 amino acids. The V gene lost 7 bases and the J gene lost 6 bases, with 15 bases spanning the gap. CDR3 sequence: CASTLTRESEAFF. CDR3 nucleotide sequence: TGTGCCAGCACCCTCACCAGGGAATCTGAAGCTTTCTTT.

The J gene is TRBJ2-7, the V gene TRBV7-2; TRBD2 matches at 12 bases. Per germline, CDR1 SGHTA and CDR2 FQGNSA. The CDR3 consists of 15 residues. Trimming at V came to 4 bases and at J to 3 bases, leaving 4 bases not matched to a gene. In DNA, the CDR3 is TGTGCCAGCAGCTGGACTAGCGGGGATTACTACGAGCAGTACTTC. Translated: CASSWTSGDYYEQYF.

This chain connects TRBV5-5 to TRBJ1-5, with 12 bases fitting TRBD1. CDR3 length: 17 residues. V lost 4 bases and J lost 5; bases outside the gene matches: 10. Germline V gene sequence: CDR1 SGHKS, CDR2 YYEKEE (reference sequence). DNA of the CDR3: TGTGCCAGCAGCCTGGTCGAGAGGGACAGGGGGCATCAGCCCCAGCATTTT. Amino acids: CASSLVERDRGHQPQHF.

The chain has TRBV7-8 and TRBJ2-5, with TRBD2 matching 7 bases. CDR1 and CDR2 from the germline V gene are SGHVS and FQNEAQ. V lost 0 bases, J lost 9 bases, and 10 bases stayed unmatched. The CDR3 totals 15 residues. The DNA for the CDR3 is TGTGCCAGCAGCTTAGCGTCAGGCCGCGGGGGAGCCCAGTACTTC. Translation gives CASSLASGRGGAQYF.

This rearrangement joins TRBV4-2 to TRBJ1-2; D is possibly TRBD1 (5 bases). Per germline, CDR1 LGHNA and CDR2 YNFKEQ. The CDR3 is made up of 15 amino acids. Between the trimmed V and J ends, which lost 5 bases and 0 bases, there was a span of 13 bases. CDR3 loop: CASSLETATNYGYTF. The CDR3 DNA sequence: TGTGCCAGCAGCTTAGAGACAGCCACTAACTATGGCTACACCTTC.

This chain connects TRBV2 to TRBJ1-6; D is possibly TRBD1 (5 bases). Germline assignment: CDR1 SNHLY and CDR2 FYNNEI. V was shortened by 4 bases and J by 10 bases, with 20 bases between the two germline ends. CDR3 size: 16 residues. CDR3 protein: CASSGVGHELGSPLHF. CDR3 nucleotides: TGTGCCAGCAGTGGAGTGGGGCACGAGTTGGGATCACCCCTCCACTTT.

The chain couples TRBV6-6 to TRBJ2-6; tentatively, D is TRBD2 (5 bases). Trimming took 11 bases from V and 0 from J, leaving 11 bases between them. The germline V gene has CDR1 MNHNY and CDR2 SVGAGI (reference sequence). The CDR3 runs 14 residues. CDR3 sequence reads: CAGRGISGANVLTF. In nucleotides, the CDR3 is TGTGCCGGACGAGGGATCTCTGGGGCCAACGTCCTGACTTTC.

The chain is built from TRBV5-4 and TRBJ2-7; the match to TRBD2 covers 8 bases. There are 14 residues in the CDR3. The trim removed 4 bases at V and 1 base at J, leaving 4 bases unmatched. CDR1 and CDR2 (germline): SGHNT, YYREEE (reference sequence). CDR3 coding DNA: TGTGCCAGCAGCGGATCTAGCGGGTCCTACGAGCAGTACTTC. As protein: CASSGSSGSYEQYF.